This TCR beta chain was retrieved from a study of T cells after yellow fever vaccination. V lost 6 bases and J lost 3, with 23 bases in between. This CDR3 is 17 amino acids long. TCRdb re-derived calls from the 5' RACE reads in MiXCR, one entry per CDR3 protein. The repertoire has a few hundred thousand distinct CDR3 sequences, 3.6% of them found once; the top ten carry about 20%. Source: PBMCs, taken on the day of the yellow fever booster vaccination. The chain recombines TRBV12-3 or TRBV12-4 with TRBJ1-1, with D maybe TRBD1 (6 bases). This receptor was identified in a man younger than 35 who received the YFV17D yellow fever vaccine. The CDR3 nucleotides read TGTGCCAGCAGGACGGACAGTCTAGGGGTTGATCACACTGAAGCTTTCTTT. Translating gives CASRTDSLGVDHTEAFF.